This T cell receptor (beta chain) was sequenced for a study of molecular identifiers for immune sequencing clone quantification. This clonotype was picked up a small number of times. Its antigen is unknown. Listed TCR primers, together with previously described methods, were used for the bulk TCR libraries. One entry per CDR3 protein, called by TCRdb with MiXCR from the PCR reads. This table holds 85,000 to 100,000 distinct CDR3 sequences, 24% found once. CD8+CD4-CCR7+CD45RA+ cells were sorted as naive CD8 T cells. CDR3 length: 16 residues. The germline V and J ends were trimmed by 7 bases and 0 bases, with 19 bases remaining between them. CDR1 and CDR2 (germline): SNHLY, FYNNEI. Findings and caveats of the study: Sizes of highly expanded clones could be underestimated through identical TCRs sharing a barcode. More than 97% of effector molecules, versus under 1% of naive-cell molecules, belonged to clones above 20 RNA copies.

The specimen sequenced was naive CD8+ T cells from blood, with Jurkat cell RNA spiked in. Subset: FACS-sorted CD8+CD4-CCR7+CD45RA+ naive T cells. V usage is TRBV2 and J usage is TRBJ2-7; D unresolved. The clonotype was recovered from a human donor in good health. Some libraries in this study had Jurkat cell RNA spiked in. CDR3 amino acids: CASTKSLESGSYEQYF. The CDR3 DNA reads as TGTGCCAGCACGAAGTCTCTGGAGTCGGGCTCCTACGAGCAGTACTTC.